These T cell receptor beta chains were read from a single sample in a study of T cells after yellow fever vaccination. TCRdb ran MiXCR on the 5' RACE reads and lists one entry per CDR3 protein. The sample has hundreds of thousands of distinct CDR3 sequences, approximately 13% seen once; the top ten hold about 15%. Sequenced here: PBMCs, sampled on the day of the yellow fever booster vaccination. These receptors were collected from a man younger than 45 who received the YFV17D yellow fever vaccine. Both conserved end residues are part of each CDR3. The order of the fields is clone size, V gene, D gene, J gene, CDR3 protein, CDR3 DNA. The D gene is left open where the match is weak. Clone size is not always given. Where it is, it says once, few, many or a class for expanded clones.

size: few
V: TRBV20-1
D: TRBD1
J: TRBJ2-7
CDR3: CSCAYGTGAYEQYF
DNA: TGCAGTTGCGCGTACGGGACAGGGGCCTACGAGCAGTACTTC

size: few
V: TRBV7-2
D: NA
J: TRBJ2-7
CDR3: CASRIQGGYEQYF
DNA: TGTGCCAGCAGGATACAGGGAGGCTACGAGCAGTACTTC

size: few
V: TRBV29-1
D: NA
J: TRBJ2-1
CDR3: CSSSYNEQFF
DNA: TGCAGCTCGTCCTACAATGAGCAGTTCTTC

size: NA
V: TRBV20-1
D: NA
J: TRBJ1-1
CDR3: CSARDSPRTVPEAFF
DNA: TGCAGTGCTAGAGATTCGCCCAGGACAGTCCCTGAAGCTTTCTTT

size: NA
V: TRBV3-1
D: NA
J: TRBJ2-1
CDR3: CASSQSFMAEQFF
DNA: TGTGCCAGCAGCCAATCTTTCATGGCTGAGCAGTTCTTC

size: many
V: TRBV7-2
D: NA
J: TRBJ2-7
CDR3: CASSSLGATYEQYF
DNA: TGTGCCAGCAGCTCCTTGGGGGCTACCTACGAGCAGTACTTC

size: NA
V: TRBV12-3/TRBV12-4
D: TRBD2
J: TRBJ2-3
CDR3: CASSVAGASDTQYF
DNA: TGTGCCAGCAGTGTAGCGGGAGCATCAGATACGCAGTATTTT

size: NA
V: TRBV29-1
D: TRBD1
J: TRBJ1-1
CDR3: CSVQGGTNTEAFF
DNA: TGCAGCGTACAGGGGGGAACGAACACTGAAGCTTTCTTT

size: few
V: TRBV28
D: TRBD2
J: TRBJ2-2
CDR3: CASRSTSRGSRSGELFF
DNA: TGTGCCAGCAGGTCCACTAGCCGCGGGAGTAGGTCCGGGGAGCTGTTTTTT

size: NA
V: TRBV29-1
D: NA
J: TRBJ2-3
CDR3: CSNTGSGGDTQYF
DNA: TGCAGCAACACGGGCTCCGGGGGAGATACGCAGTATTTT

size: few
V: TRBV4-2
D: TRBD1
J: TRBJ1-3
CDR3: CASSPGTEPGNTIYF
DNA: TGTGCCAGCAGCCCGGGGACAGAGCCTGGAAACACCATATATTTT

size: NA
V: TRBV7-2
D: NA
J: TRBJ2-7
CDR3: CASSSLTSNYEQYF
DNA: TGTGCCAGCAGCTCCCTGACTAGTAACTACGAGCAGTACTTC

size: NA
V: TRBV7-2
D: NA
J: TRBJ2-7
CDR3: CASTRQGFYEQYF
DNA: TGTGCCAGCACTCGTCAGGGCTTCTACGAGCAGTACTTC

size: NA
V: TRBV18
D: TRBD2
J: TRBJ2-3
CDR3: CASSPQREADTQYF
DNA: TGTGCCAGCTCACCACAGCGGGAGGCAGATACGCAGTATTTT

size: many
V: TRBV7-3
D: TRBD2
J: TRBJ2-1
CDR3: CASSLAGEGRNEQFF
DNA: TGTGCCAGCAGCTTAGCGGGGGAGGGGCGCAATGAGCAGTTCTTC

size: few
V: TRBV12-3/TRBV12-4
D: TRBD2
J: TRBJ2-1
CDR3: CASSLERGAGDEQFF
DNA: TGTGCCAGCAGTTTAGAGCGGGGGGCCGGAGATGAGCAGTTCTTC

size: NA
V: TRBV12-3/TRBV12-4
D: TRBD1
J: TRBJ2-1
CDR3: CASSLGGSSWDNEQFF
DNA: TGTGCCAGCAGCTTAGGGGGCTCAAGCTGGGACAATGAGCAGTTCTTC

size: few
V: TRBV20-1
D: NA
J: TRBJ2-7
CDR3: CSASQATYEQYF
DNA: TGCAGTGCGTCCCAGGCGACCTACGAGCAGTACTTC

size: NA
V: TRBV5-1
D: NA
J: TRBJ1-1
CDR3: CASSLTGHDTEAFF
DNA: TGCGCCAGCAGCTTAACAGGGCATGACACTGAAGCTTTCTTT

size: NA
V: TRBV4-3
D: NA
J: TRBJ2-1
CDR3: CASSQELQLSYNEQFF
DNA: TGCGCCAGCAGCCAAGAGCTGCAGCTCTCCTACAATGAGCAGTTCTTC

size: many
V: TRBV5-1
D: NA
J: TRBJ2-3
CDR3: CASSPTSTDTQYF
DNA: TGTGCCAGCAGTCCAACTAGCACAGATACGCAGTATTTT

size: few
V: TRBV12-3/TRBV12-4
D: NA
J: TRBJ2-2
CDR3: CATGPSTGELFF
DNA: TGTGCCACCGGACCGAGCACCGGGGAGCTGTTTTTT

size: NA
V: TRBV5-1
D: NA
J: TRBJ2-3
CDR3: CASNSDGVSTDTQYF
DNA: TGCGCCAGCAACTCTGACGGAGTCAGCACAGATACGCAGTATTTT

size: few
V: TRBV6-2/TRBV6-3
D: NA
J: TRBJ1-5
CDR3: CASSYVDSNQPQHF
DNA: TGTGCCAGCAGTTACGTAGACAGCAATCAGCCCCAGCATTTT

size: NA
V: TRBV29-1
D: NA
J: TRBJ2-3
CDR3: CSVVVDKYTDTQYF
DNA: TGCAGCGTTGTGGTGGACAAGTACACAGATACGCAGTATTTT

size: few
V: TRBV12-3/TRBV12-4
D: NA
J: TRBJ2-3
CDR3: CASSRDSATQYF
DNA: TGTGCCAGCAGTAGGGACTCCGCGACGCAGTATTTT

size: NA
V: TRBV7-2
D: TRBD1
J: TRBJ2-6
CDR3: CASRPGQDNSGANVLTF
DNA: TGTGCCAGCAGGCCGGGACAGGATAACTCTGGGGCCAACGTCCTGACTTTC

size: NA
V: TRBV7-2
D: NA
J: TRBJ2-5
CDR3: CASRGPGGIETQYF
DNA: TGTGCCAGCAGAGGGCCAGGCGGGATCGAGACCCAGTACTTC

size: few
V: TRBV4-3
D: NA
J: TRBJ1-5
CDR3: CASSQDVLPSNQPQHF
DNA: TGCGCCAGCAGCCAAGATGTCCTACCTAGCAATCAGCCCCAGCATTTT

size: many
V: TRBV7-9
D: NA
J: TRBJ2-2
CDR3: CASSLGGNTGELFF
DNA: TGTGCCAGCAGCTTAGGAGGGAACACCGGGGAGCTGTTTTTT

size: NA
V: TRBV19
D: NA
J: TRBJ2-7
CDR3: CASSIPGFLNEQYF
DNA: TGTGCCAGTAGTATACCCGGGTTTTTGAACGAGCAGTACTTC

size: NA
V: TRBV30
D: NA
J: TRBJ1-6
CDR3: CAWSDARNSPLHF
DNA: TGTGCCTGGAGTGACGCCAGAAATTCACCCCTCCACTTT

size: NA
V: TRBV3-1
D: NA
J: TRBJ2-1
CDR3: CASSHAVGLERTYNEQFF
DNA: TGTGCCAGCAGCCACGCCGTGGGGCTGGAGCGTACCTACAATGAGCAGTTCTTC

size: few
V: TRBV9
D: NA
J: TRBJ2-1
CDR3: CASSDRGNSYNEQFF
DNA: TGTGCCAGCAGCGACCGGGGGAACTCCTACAATGAGCAGTTCTTC